This T cell receptor (beta chain) came from a study of identical twins. Study observations and caveats: Out-of-frame TCR alpha sharing in monozygotic twins exceeded recombination model predictions. Beta out-of-frame sequences showed weaker excess sharing between twins. Conclusions rested on cross-sectional statistics rather than following the same donors.

The trim removed 4 bases at V and 8 bases at J, leaving 19 bases unmatched. Per the germline V gene, CDR1 is SGHAT and CDR2 is FQNNGV. The CDR3 is made up of 18 amino acids. Via MiXCR, TCRdb re-called the 5' RACE reads, giving one row per CDR3 protein. The profile shows around 240,000 distinct CDR3 sequences, approximately 10% of them singletons. This clonotype came up many times. Antigen specificity is unknown. The sequence was collected from a man in his forties or fifties in good health. J is TRBJ1-4 and V is TRBV11-2; 7 bases are shared with TRBD1. Sequenced sample: memory T cells sorted from blood. CDR3 bases: TGTGCCAGCAGCTCTAGACGTAATGGAGGGGGCCAAGGAGAAAAACTGTTTTTT. Translating it yields CASSSRRNGGGQGEKLFF.